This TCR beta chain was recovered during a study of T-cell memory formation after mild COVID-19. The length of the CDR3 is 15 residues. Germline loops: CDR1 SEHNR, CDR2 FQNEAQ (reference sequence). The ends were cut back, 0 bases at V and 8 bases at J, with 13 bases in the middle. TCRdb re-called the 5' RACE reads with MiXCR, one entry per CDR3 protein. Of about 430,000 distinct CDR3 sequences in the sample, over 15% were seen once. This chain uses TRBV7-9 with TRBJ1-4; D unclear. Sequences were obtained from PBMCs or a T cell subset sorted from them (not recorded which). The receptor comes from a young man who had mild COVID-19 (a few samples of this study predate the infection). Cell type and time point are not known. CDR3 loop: CASSLAGWAQEKLFF. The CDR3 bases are TGTGCCAGCAGCTTAGCGGGCTGGGCTCAGGAAAAACTGTTTTTT.